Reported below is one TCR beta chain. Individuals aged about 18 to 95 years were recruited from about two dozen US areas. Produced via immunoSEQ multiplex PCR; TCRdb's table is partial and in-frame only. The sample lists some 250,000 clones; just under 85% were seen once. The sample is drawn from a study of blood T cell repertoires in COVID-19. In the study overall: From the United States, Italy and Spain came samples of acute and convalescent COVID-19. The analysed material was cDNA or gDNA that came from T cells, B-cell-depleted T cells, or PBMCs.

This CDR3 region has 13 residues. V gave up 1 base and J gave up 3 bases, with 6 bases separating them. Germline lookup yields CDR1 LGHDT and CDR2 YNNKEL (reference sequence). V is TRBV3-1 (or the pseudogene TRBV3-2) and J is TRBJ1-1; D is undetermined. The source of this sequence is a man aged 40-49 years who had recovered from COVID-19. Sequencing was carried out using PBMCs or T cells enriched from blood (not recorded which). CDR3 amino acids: CASSQVGYTEAFF. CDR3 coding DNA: TGTGCCAGCAGCCAAGTTGGCTACACTGAAGCTTTCTTT.